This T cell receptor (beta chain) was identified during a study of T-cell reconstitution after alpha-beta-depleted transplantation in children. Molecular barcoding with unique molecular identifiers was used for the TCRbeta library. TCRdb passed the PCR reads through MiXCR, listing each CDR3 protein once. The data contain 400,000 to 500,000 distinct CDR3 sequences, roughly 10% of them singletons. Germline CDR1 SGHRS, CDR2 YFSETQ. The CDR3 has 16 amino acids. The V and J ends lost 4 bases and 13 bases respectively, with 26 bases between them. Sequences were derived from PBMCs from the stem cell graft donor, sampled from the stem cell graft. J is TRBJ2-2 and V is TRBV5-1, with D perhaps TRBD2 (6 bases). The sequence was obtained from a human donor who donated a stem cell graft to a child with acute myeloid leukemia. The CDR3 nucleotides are TGCGCCAGCAGCCACCGCCCTTCAACACAGGAGGGCCCGCTGTTTTTT. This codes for CASSHRPSTQEGPLFF.